These 18 T cell receptor beta chains share one sample of origin, sequenced in a study of control samples from healthy donors and cancer patients. Using immunoSEQ multiplex PCR, the repertoire was profiled, and TCRdb retains in-frame clones only, with some absent. The table includes 150,000 to 180,000 clones, about 94% detected once. The sample comprised blood. The source of these receptors is a man aged 40-55 years in good health.

In its sample, this clone was seen once. The sample holds other DNA sequences that translate to the same CDR3. This chain uses TRBV28 with TRBJ1-2; TRBD1 might be the D (6 bases). Germline V gives CDR1 MDHEN, CDR2 SYDVKM. V was shortened by 2 bases and J by 7 bases, with 11 bases between the two germline ends. The CDR3 has 13 amino acids. The CDR3 DNA reads TGTGCCAGCAGTTTACGGGGGGCTGGTGGCTACACCTTC. It yields the protein CASSLRGAGGYTF.

V gene TRBV19 combines with J gene TRBJ2-2; D might be TRBD2 (6 bases). Trimming removed 3 bases at V and 6 bases at J, with 8 bases between. The CDR3 consists of 13 residues. The V gene's germline CDR1 is LNHDA and CDR2 SQIVND (reference sequence). The CDR3 is CASSMGGAGELFF. For the CDR3, the DNA is TGTGCCAGTAGTATGGGAGGTGCCGGGGAGCTGTTTTTT.

J is TRBJ1-1 and V is TRBV6-5; D possibly corresponds to TRBD1 (5 bases). CDR1 MNHEY and CDR2 SVGAGI come from the germline V gene. This CDR3 contains 15 residues. The V gene lost 4 bases and the J gene lost 5 bases, with 17 bases spanning the gap. In DNA, the CDR3 is TGTGCCAGCAGTTCCCTCCGGGGGGGGGTAACTGAAGCTTTCTTT. Translating it yields CASSSLRGGVTEAFF.

This clone has only one observation. The chain joins TRBV19 to TRBJ1-2; no clear D gene. CDR3 length: 13 residues. Trimming pared 7 bases from V and 4 bases from J, leaving 13 bases between. Germline values: CDR1 LNHDA, CDR2 SQIVND (reference sequence). The CDR3 reads CASKSGLPYGYTF. CDR3 in DNA: TGTGCCAGTAAATCGGGTTTACCCTATGGCTACACCTTC. Full variable domain (missing parts from reference TRBV19 and TRBJ1-2): DGGITQSPKYLFRKEGQNVTLSCEQNLNHDAMYWYRQDPGQGLRLIYYSQIVNDFQKGDIAEGYSVSREKKESFPLTVTSAQKNPTAFYLCASKSGLPYGYTFGSGTRLTVV.

This clone was observed a handful of times. A read error may account for a junction end that differs from germline. The chain joins TRBV28 to TRBJ1-3; 10 bases map to TRBD1. This CDR3 has 15 residues. From germline, CDR1 is MDHEN and CDR2 SYDVKM. CDR3 sequence (DNA): TGTGCCAGCAGTTCTACGGGGACAGGGGTCCCCACCTTAAACTTT. Translation: CASSSTGTGVPTLNF.

CDR3 sequence (DNA): TGTGCCAGCTCAGTGGGGAGCAACACTGAAGCTTTCTTT. Translating it yields CASSVGSNTEAFF. The chain links TRBV18 to TRBJ1-1; D is uncertain. V lost 5 bases and J lost 2, with 9 bases in between. Germline V CDR1 and CDR2: KGHSH, LQKENI. The CDR3 is made up of 13 amino acids.

This clone was seen a single time. Other DNA sequences from this sample encode an identical CDR3 as well. The chain combines TRBV28 with TRBJ1-1, with D possibly TRBD1 on 6 matching bases. The germline V and J ends were trimmed by 3 bases and 4 bases, with 9 bases remaining between them. The germline gives CDR1 MDHEN, CDR2 SYDVKM. The CDR3 loop spans 13 amino acids. DNA for the CDR3: TGTGCCAGCAGTTTCAGGGGTGGCACTGAAGCTTTCTTT. Protein product: CASSFRGGTEAFF. Full variable domain (missing parts from reference TRBV28 and TRBJ1-1): DVKVTQSSRYLVKRTGEKVFLECVQDMDHENMFWYRQDPGLGLRLIYFSYDVKMKEKGDIPEGYSVSREKKERFSLILESASTNQTSMYLCASSFRGGTEAFFGQGTRLTVV.

J is TRBJ1-2 and V is TRBV19; D is uncertain. From germline, CDR1 is LNHDA and CDR2 SQIVND (reference sequence). The CDR3 spans 15 residues. V shed 0 bases and J shed 4 bases, with 12 bases lying between them. CDR3 DNA sequence: TGTGCCAGTAGTATAGAATCGGCGTCCGGCTATGGCTACACCTTC. Amino acids: CASSIESASGYGYTF.

The genes are TRBV6-6 and TRBJ2-7; the match to TRBD1 covers 9 bases. V lost 8 bases, J lost 4 bases, and 9 bases stayed unmatched. The CDR3 sequence is 14 residues long. Germline assignment: CDR1 MNHNY and CDR2 SVGAGI (reference sequence). CDR3 coding DNA: TGTGCCAGCTCTACCGGGACAGGGAGTTACGAGCAGTACTTC. Amino acid sequence: CASSTGTGSYEQYF.

V gene TRBV4-2 combines with J gene TRBJ2-1, with TRBD1 matching over 7 bases. CDR1 and CDR2 from the germline V gene are LGHNA and YNFKEQ. The CDR3 is 16 residues long. The V segment lost 0 bases and the J segment 2 bases; nucleotides outside the gene matches: 4. As DNA, the CDR3 is TGTGCCAGCAGCCAAGATCGGGGACAGACCTACAATGAGCAGTTCTTC. It yields the protein CASSQDRGQTYNEQFF.

This chain's CDR3 is CASSLVDSSGANVLTF. CDR3 DNA sequence: TGTGCCAGCAGCTTGGTCGACAGCTCTGGGGCCAACGTCCTGACTTTC. The V gene is TRBV5-6, the J gene TRBJ2-6, with D maybe TRBD1 (5 bases). CDR1 and CDR2 (germline): SGHDT, YYEEEE. CDR3 length: 16 residues. V was shortened by 0 bases and J by 0 bases, with 7 bases between the two germline ends.

V gene TRBV25-1 combines with J gene TRBJ1-6; TRBD1 matches 9 bases. In germline, CDR1 is MGHDK, CDR2 SYGVNS. The CDR3 runs to 15 residues. V lost 4 bases, J lost 8 bases, and 6 bases stayed unmatched. The CDR3 region is CASSGPGQGHSPLHF. The CDR3 DNA follows: TGTGCCAGCAGTGGGCCGGGACAGGGCCATTCACCCCTCCACTTT.

V gene TRBV3-1 (or the pseudogene TRBV3-2) combines with J gene TRBJ1-1; TRBD1 is a possible D gene (5 bases). V lost 3 bases and J 1 base, leaving 12 bases between the germline ends. This CDR3 has 15 residues. Germline assignment: CDR1 LGHDT and CDR2 YNNKEL (reference sequence). CDR3: CASSHLGGSNTEAFF. CDR3 nucleotide sequence: TGTGCCAGCAGCCATCTGGGGGGTTCGAACACTGAAGCTTTCTTT.

The rearrangement links TRBV5-1 to TRBJ1-2, with D unclear. The V end was cut by 0 bases, the J end by 8 bases, with 17 bases between. The CDR3 has 15 residues. Germline V lookup: CDR1 SGHRS, CDR2 YFSETQ. CDR3 nucleotides: TGCGCCAGCAGCTTGGGAGGCGCCCTGGTAGAGGGCTACACCTTC. It is translated as CASSLGGALVEGYTF. The whole variable domain, remainder taken from reference TRBV5-1 and TRBJ1-2, is KAGVTQTPRYLIKTRGQQVTLSCSPISGHRSVSWYQQTPGQGLQFLFEYFSETQRNKGNFPGRFSGRQFSNSRSEMNVSTLELGDSALYLCASSLGGALVEGYTFGSGTRLTVV.

The chain combines TRBV7-2 with TRBJ1-6; D uncertain. CDR1 and CDR2 from the germline V gene are SGHTA and FQGNSA. The CDR3 consists of 15 residues. V lost 5 bases to trimming and J lost 5 bases, with 13 bases between them. CDR3 amino acids: CASSPEALNNSPLHF. For the CDR3, the DNA is TGTGCCAGCAGCCCCGAGGCACTGAATAATTCACCCCTCCACTTT.

The gene calls are TRBV6-6 and TRBJ2-7; D not resolved. The germline gives CDR1 MNHNY, CDR2 SVGAGI (reference sequence). The ends were cut back, 2 bases at V and 3 bases at J, with 11 bases in the middle. CDR3 size: 14 residues. CDR3: CASSYGYPHYEQYF. The CDR3 DNA follows: TGTGCCAGCAGTTACGGCTATCCTCACTACGAGCAGTACTTC.

The chain is built from TRBV7-2 and TRBJ1-3, with D unresolved. V was pared by 0 bases and J by 0 bases, with 6 bases between. The CDR3 is 15 amino acids. From germline, CDR1 is SGHTA and CDR2 FQGNSA. The chain's CDR3 is CASSLASRSGNTIYF. The CDR3 DNA sequence: TGTGCCAGCAGCTTAGCCAGTCGCTCTGGAAACACCATATATTTT.

The rearrangement uses TRBV7-9 and TRBJ2-7; maybe TRBD2 (6 bases). The CDR3 is made up of 15 amino acids. Looked up from germline, CDR1 is SEHNR and CDR2 is FQNEAQ (reference sequence). Trimming took off 2 bases at V and 0 bases at J, with 11 bases between the two ends. As DNA, the CDR3 is TGTGCCAGCAGCTTAAAGGGAGGCGTCTCCTACGAGCAGTACTTC. It codes for CASSLKGGVSYEQYF.